These 7 T cell receptor beta chains were all obtained from the same sample, sequenced in a study of cytomegalovirus exposure and HLA in healthy donors. PCR used 60 Vbeta primers and 13 Jbeta primers. Generated by immunoSEQ multiplex PCR, the TCRdb table keeps only in-frame clones and is missing some. The sample lists over 150,000 clones, around 86% occurring once. What was sequenced was PBMCs. These receptors all stem from a male donor in good health and CMV-seronegative.

The rearrangement uses TRBV10-2 and TRBJ2-7; D call uncertain. Germline V gene lookup returns CDR1 WSHSY and CDR2 SAAADI. The V gene lost 0 bases and the J gene lost 7 bases, with 4 bases spanning the gap. The CDR3 covers 11 residues. The CDR3 DNA follows: TGCGCCAGCAGTGAGTCCGGGGAGCAGTACTTC. Translated: CASSESGEQYF.

J is TRBJ2-1 and V is TRBV5-8; 8 positions agree with TRBD1. The CDR3 contains 15 residues. Germline-derived CDR1 and CDR2 are SGHTS and YDEGEE. V trimming: 3 bases; J trimming: 0 bases; junction bases outside the gene matches: 2. The CDR3 DNA reads TGTGCCAGCAGCTGGGACAGGAGCTCCTACAATGAGCAGTTCTTC. Its translation: CASSWDRSSYNEQFF.

The chain joins TRBV19 to TRBJ1-5; D might be TRBD1 (5 bases). CDR3 length: 17 amino acids. Germline-derived CDR1 and CDR2 are LNHDA and SQIVND (reference sequence). V was pared by 4 bases and J by 3 bases, with 19 bases between. CDR3 sequence reads: CASSTSALRQLNQPQHF. The CDR3 bases are TGTGCCAGTAGTACCTCCGCTCTTCGACAGCTCAATCAGCCCCAGCATTTT.

This clone appeared a few times. This chain's CDR3 is CASTRTWTGSNYGYTF. For the CDR3, the DNA is TGTGCCAGCACCAGAACGTGGACAGGTTCCAACTATGGCTACACCTTC. The V gene is TRBV2, the J gene TRBJ1-2; TRBD1 matches at 7 bases. CDR1 is SNHLY and CDR2 is FYNNEI in the germline V gene. Germline trimming cut 7 bases from V and 2 bases from J; bases unmatched to any gene: 13. This CDR3 contains 16 residues. Using reference TRBV2 and TRBJ1-2 for the parts outside the CDR3, the full variable domain is EPEVTQTPSHQVTQMGQEVILRCVPISNHLYFYWYRQILGQKVEFLVSFYNNEISEKSEIFDDQFSVERPDGSNFTLKIRSTKLEDSAMYFCASTRTWTGSNYGYTFGSGTRLTVV.

The chain couples TRBV30 to TRBJ1-1, with D unresolved. The CDR3 runs 12 residues. With 0 bases removed from V and 5 bases from J, the gap between germline ends came to 7 bases. Germline CDR1 and CDR2: GTSNPN and SVGIG (reference sequence). This chain's CDR3 is CAWSVISTEAFF. For the CDR3, the DNA is TGTGCCTGGAGTGTAATTAGTACTGAAGCTTTCTTT.

This clone was counted a few times. This sequence joins TRBV6-5 and TRBJ2-3, with 10 bases fitting TRBD2. CDR1 and CDR2 from the germline V gene are MNHEY and SVGAGI. With V trimmed by 5 bases and J by 0 bases, 2 bases remained unmatched. The CDR3 runs 15 residues. For the CDR3, the DNA is TGTGCCAGCAGTAAACTAGCGGGGAGCACAGATACGCAGTATTTT. Translated: CASSKLAGSTDTQYF.

The gene calls are TRBV25-1 and TRBJ1-2, with no clear D. Germline loops: CDR1 MGHDK, CDR2 SYGVNS. V was clipped by 5 bases and J by 4 bases, with 11 bases between them. The CDR3 is 13 residues long. CDR3 protein: CASSIRHGYGYTF. The CDR3, as DNA: TGTGCCAGCAGTATCAGGCACGGCTATGGCTACACCTTC.